One sample yielded the 2 T cell receptor beta chains listed below, sequenced in a study of T cell repertoires in cytomegalovirus infection. TCRdb re-derived calls from the reads in MiXCR, one entry per CDR3 protein. The sample carries 400,000 or so distinct CDR3 sequences, 15% to 20% recorded once. Sequenced sample: PBMCs. The receptors were sampled from a human donor in good health (CMV status not recorded). Some clones in this sample may be carry-over from other donors' samples.

This clonotype was counted ten times or more. The chain links TRBV6-1 to TRBJ1-5; possibly TRBD1 for D (6 bases). The V gene's germline CDR1 is MNHNS and CDR2 SASEGT. Trimming removed 0 bases from V and 2 bases from J, with 14 bases in between. The CDR3 extends over 17 amino acids. CDR3 DNA: TGTGCCAGCAGTGAAGCCCCGACAGGAGTTGGCAATCAGCCCCAGCATTTT. This encodes CASSEAPTGVGNQPQHF.

A few counts support this clonotype. The chain employs TRBV6-5 and TRBJ1-4; D not certain. Germline CDR1 is MNHEY and CDR2 is SVGAGI. CDR3 length: 15 amino acids. The V end lost 0 bases, the J end lost 6 bases, and 11 bases lay between the germline ends. The CDR3 sequence: CASSYSARSHEKLFF. DNA of the CDR3: TGTGCCAGCAGTTACTCCGCCAGGTCCCATGAAAAACTGTTTTTT.